Sequencing of this TCR beta chain was carried out in a study of OX40 agonist ivuxolimab in advanced cancers. Study findings and constraints: More expanded clones were found, on average, in CD8+ than in CD4+ T cells.

Blood draws occurred at baseline, cycle 4 day 1, and cycle 7 day 1. Per germline, CDR1 SGDLS and CDR2 YYNGEE. This CDR3 has 11 residues. Trimming shortened V by 6 bases and J by 0 bases, and 3 bases separated the two germline ends. Regarding this clone: Its matching antigen is unknown.

Assay: immunoSEQ multiplex PCR; the TCRdb copy retains only in-frame clones and omits some. The table records fewer than 100,000 clones, approximately 80% of them present only once. The TCR was taken from an adult with an advanced solid tumor such as melanoma, head and neck, liver or kidney cancer. The gene calls are TRBV9 and TRBJ1-2; D is ambiguous. The sample in question was CD4+ or CD8+ T cells sorted from blood, obtained in a trial of the OX40 agonist ivuxolimab. CDR3 protein: CASMANYGYTF. CDR3 bases: TGTGCCAGCATGGCTAACTATGGCTACACCTTC.